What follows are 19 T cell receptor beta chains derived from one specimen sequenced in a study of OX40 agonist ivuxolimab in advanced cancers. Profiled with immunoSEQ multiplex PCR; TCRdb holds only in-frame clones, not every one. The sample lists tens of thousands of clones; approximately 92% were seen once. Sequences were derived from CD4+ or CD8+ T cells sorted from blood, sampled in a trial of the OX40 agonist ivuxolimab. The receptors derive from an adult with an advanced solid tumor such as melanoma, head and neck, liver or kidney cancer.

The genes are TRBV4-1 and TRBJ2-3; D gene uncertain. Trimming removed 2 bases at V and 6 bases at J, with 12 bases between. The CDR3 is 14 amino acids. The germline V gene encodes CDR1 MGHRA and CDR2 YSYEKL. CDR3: CASSQLVGRDTQYF. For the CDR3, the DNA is TGCGCCAGCAGCCAACTGGTCGGACGGGATACGCAGTATTTT.

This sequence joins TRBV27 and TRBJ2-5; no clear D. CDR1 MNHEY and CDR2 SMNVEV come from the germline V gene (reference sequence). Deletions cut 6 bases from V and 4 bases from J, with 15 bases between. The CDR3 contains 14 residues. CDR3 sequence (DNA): TGTGCCAGCAGGACCCTTCTAGGGTTAGAGACCCAGTACTTC. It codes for CASRTLLGLETQYF.

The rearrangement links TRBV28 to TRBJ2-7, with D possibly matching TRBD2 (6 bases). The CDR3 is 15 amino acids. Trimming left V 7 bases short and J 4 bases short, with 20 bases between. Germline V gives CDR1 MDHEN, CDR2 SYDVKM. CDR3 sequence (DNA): TGTGCCAGCACCCTACAGGCTAGCGCTAGGTACGAGCAGTACTTC. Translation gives CASTLQASARYEQYF.

CDR3 bases: TGTGCCAGCAGACTAACTGGGCCCTACAATGAGCAGTTCTTC. Its protein product is CASRLTGPYNEQFF. The J gene is TRBJ2-1, the V gene TRBV28; D gene unclear. This CDR3 spans 14 amino acids. CDR1 and CDR2 from the germline V gene are MDHEN and SYDVKM. V was trimmed by 6 bases and J by 2 bases, leaving 11 bases between them. Filled out from reference TRBV28 and TRBJ2-1, the complete variable domain reads DVKVTQSSRYLVKRTGEKVFLECVQDMDHENMFWYRQDPGLGLRLIYFSYDVKMKEKGDIPEGYSVSREKKERFSLILESASTNQTSMYLCASRLTGPYNEQFFGPGTRLTVL.

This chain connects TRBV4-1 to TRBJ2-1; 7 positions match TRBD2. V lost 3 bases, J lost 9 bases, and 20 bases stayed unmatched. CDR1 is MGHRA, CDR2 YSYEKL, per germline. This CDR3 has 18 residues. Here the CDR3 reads CASSQPTGTTKPFGEQFF. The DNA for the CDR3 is TGCGCCAGCAGCCAGCCCACTGGGACTACCAAACCGTTCGGTGAGCAGTTCTTC.

DNA of the CDR3: TGTGCCAGCAGCTTAAATGGCTACACCTTC. It yields the protein CASSLNGYTF. The rearrangement joins TRBV6-1 to TRBJ1-2; D unclear. V shed 6 bases and J shed 6 bases, with 5 bases lying between them. The CDR3 has 10 residues. CDR1 and CDR2 (germline): MNHNS, SASEGT.

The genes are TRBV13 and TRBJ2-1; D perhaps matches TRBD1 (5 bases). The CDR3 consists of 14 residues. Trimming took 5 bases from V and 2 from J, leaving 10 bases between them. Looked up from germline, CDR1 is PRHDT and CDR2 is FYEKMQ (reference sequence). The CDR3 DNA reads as TGTGCCAGCAGCCAGGGTAGTGCCTACAATGAGCAGTTCTTC. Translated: CASSQGSAYNEQFF. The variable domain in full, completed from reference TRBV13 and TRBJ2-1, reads AAGVIQSPRHLIKEKRETATLKCYPIPRHDTVYWYQQGPGQDPQFLISFYEKMQSDKGSIPDRFSAQQFSDYHSELNMSSLELGDSALYFCASSQGSAYNEQFFGPGTRLTVL.

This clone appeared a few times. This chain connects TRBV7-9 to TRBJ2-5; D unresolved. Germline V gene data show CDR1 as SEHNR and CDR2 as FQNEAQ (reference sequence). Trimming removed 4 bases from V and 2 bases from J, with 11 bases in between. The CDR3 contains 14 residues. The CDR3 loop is CASSSPVEQETQYF. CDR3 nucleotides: TGTGCCAGCAGCTCGCCCGTTGAGCAAGAGACCCAGTACTTC.

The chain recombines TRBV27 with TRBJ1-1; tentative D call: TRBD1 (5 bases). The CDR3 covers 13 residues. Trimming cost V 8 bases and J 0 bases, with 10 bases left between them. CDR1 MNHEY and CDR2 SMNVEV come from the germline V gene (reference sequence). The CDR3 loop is CASQGKLNTEAFF. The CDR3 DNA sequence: TGTGCCAGCCAGGGCAAACTGAACACTGAAGCTTTCTTT.

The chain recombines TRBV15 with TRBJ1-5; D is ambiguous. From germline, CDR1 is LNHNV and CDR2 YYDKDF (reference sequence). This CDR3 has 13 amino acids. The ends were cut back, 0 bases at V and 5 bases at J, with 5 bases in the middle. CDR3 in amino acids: CATSRDDYQPQHF. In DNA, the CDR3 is TGTGCCACCAGCAGAGATGATTATCAGCCCCAGCATTTT.

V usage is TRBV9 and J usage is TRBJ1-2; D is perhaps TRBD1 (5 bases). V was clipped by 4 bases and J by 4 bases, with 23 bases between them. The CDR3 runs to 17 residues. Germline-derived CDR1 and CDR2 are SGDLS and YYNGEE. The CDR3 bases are TGTGCCAGCAGCCCCCAGGGTAGGTTGGATATAGCCTATGGCTACACCTTC. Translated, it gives CASSPQGRLDIAYGYTF.

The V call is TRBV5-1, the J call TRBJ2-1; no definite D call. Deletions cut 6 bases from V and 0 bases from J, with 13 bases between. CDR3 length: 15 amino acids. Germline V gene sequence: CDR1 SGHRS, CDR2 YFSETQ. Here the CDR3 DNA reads TGCGCCAGCACCCACTACCCCAGCTCCTACAATGAGCAGTTCTTC. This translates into CASTHYPSSYNEQFF.

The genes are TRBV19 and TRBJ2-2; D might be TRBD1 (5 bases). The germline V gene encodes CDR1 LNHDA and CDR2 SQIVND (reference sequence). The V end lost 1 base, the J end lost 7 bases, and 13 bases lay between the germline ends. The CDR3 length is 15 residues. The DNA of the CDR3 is TGTGCCAGTAGTATAGCCCCAGGACAATACGGGGAGCTGTTTTTT. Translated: CASSIAPGQYGELFF. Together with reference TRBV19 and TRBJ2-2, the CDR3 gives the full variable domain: DGGITQSPKYLFRKEGQNVTLSCEQNLNHDAMYWYRQDPGQGLRLIYYSQIVNDFQKGDIAEGYSVSREKKESFPLTVTSAQKNPTAFYLCASSIAPGQYGELFFGEGSRLTVL.

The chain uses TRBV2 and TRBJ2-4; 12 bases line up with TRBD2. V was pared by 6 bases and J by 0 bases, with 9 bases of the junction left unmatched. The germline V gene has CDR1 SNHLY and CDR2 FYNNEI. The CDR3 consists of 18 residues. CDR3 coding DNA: TGTGCCAGCAGGAAGTCACTAGCGGGGGGTCTAGCCAAAAACATTCAGTACTTC. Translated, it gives CASRKSLAGGLAKNIQYF. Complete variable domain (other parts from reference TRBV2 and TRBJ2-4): EPEVTQTPSHQVTQMGQEVILRCVPISNHLYFYWYRQILGQKVEFLVSFYNNEISEKSEIFDDQFSVERPDGSNFTLKIRSTKLEDSAMYFCASRKSLAGGLAKNIQYFGAGTRLSVL.

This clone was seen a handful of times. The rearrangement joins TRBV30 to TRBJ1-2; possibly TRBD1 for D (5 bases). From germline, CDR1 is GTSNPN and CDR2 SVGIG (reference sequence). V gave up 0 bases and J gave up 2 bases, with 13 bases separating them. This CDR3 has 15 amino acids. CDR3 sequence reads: CAWSVTRENNYGYTF. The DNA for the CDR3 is TGTGCCTGGAGTGTAACCAGGGAAAACAACTATGGCTACACCTTC.

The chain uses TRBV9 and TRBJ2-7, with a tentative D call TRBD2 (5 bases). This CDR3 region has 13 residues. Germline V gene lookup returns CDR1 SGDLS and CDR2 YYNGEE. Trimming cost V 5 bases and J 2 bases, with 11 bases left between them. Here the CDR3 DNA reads TGTGCCAGCAGTCCCGGGGTTACCTACGAGCAGTACTTC. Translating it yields CASSPGVTYEQYF.

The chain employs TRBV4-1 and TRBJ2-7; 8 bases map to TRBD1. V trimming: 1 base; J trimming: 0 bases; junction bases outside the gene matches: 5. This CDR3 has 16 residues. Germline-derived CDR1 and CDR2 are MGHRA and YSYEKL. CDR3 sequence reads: CASSQGRDRYSYEQYF. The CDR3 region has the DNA TGCGCCAGCAGCCAAGGACGGGACAGGTACTCCTACGAGCAGTACTTC.

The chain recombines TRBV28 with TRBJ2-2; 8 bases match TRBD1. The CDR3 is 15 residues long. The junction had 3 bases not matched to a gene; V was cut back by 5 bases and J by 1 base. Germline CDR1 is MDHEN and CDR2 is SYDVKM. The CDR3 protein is CASSPGTGNTGELFF. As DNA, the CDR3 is TGTGCCAGCAGTCCCGGGACAGGGAACACCGGGGAGCTGTTTTTT.

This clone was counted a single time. CDR3 bases: TGTGCCAGCAGCGACCCCGGCCCTTTGACTAGCGGGGTCACAGATACGCAGTATTTT. It encodes CASSDPGPLTSGVTDTQYF. The rearrangement uses TRBV9 and TRBJ2-3, with 11 bases identical to TRBD2. CDR3 length equals 19 residues. V shed 3 bases and J 2 bases; nucleotides not matched to a gene: 14. Per the germline V gene, CDR1 is SGDLS and CDR2 is YYNGEE.